One sample yielded the 17 T cell receptor beta chains listed below, sequenced in a study of blood T cell repertoires in COVID-19. Clones were sequenced by immunoSEQ multiplex PCR, and TCRdb holds only the in-frame ones, with some missing. The sample has about 110,000 clones, less than 90% seen once; the top ten hold 4.1%. Specimen: peripheral blood. The receptors here all came from a man aged 45-65 years with acute or convalescent COVID-19.

This clone has only a few counts. This rearrangement joins TRBV7-8 to TRBJ1-5; 10 nucleotides agree with TRBD1. Germline CDR1 is SGHVS and CDR2 is FQNEAQ. The V gene end was trimmed by 5 bases and the J gene end by 9 bases; junction bases not matched to a gene: 13. The CDR3 contains 16 residues. DNA for the CDR3: TGTGCCAGCAGCCGAGAGGTCGGGACAGGGGTTGGGCCCCAGCATTTT. Amino acids: CASSREVGTGVGPQHF.

The gene calls are TRBV5-1 and TRBJ2-1; weak D call: TRBD2 (5 bases). V was pared by 1 base and J by 8 bases, with 16 bases between. This CDR3 region has 15 residues. Germline V gene lookup returns CDR1 SGHRS and CDR2 YFSETQ. This CDR3 is CASSLPGTHGDEQFF. Here the CDR3 DNA reads TGCGCCAGCAGCTTGCCGGGAACCCACGGGGATGAGCAGTTCTTC. Complete variable domain (other parts from reference TRBV5-1 and TRBJ2-1): KAGVTQTPRYLIKTRGQQVTLSCSPISGHRSVSWYQQTPGQGLQFLFEYFSETQRNKGNFPGRFSGRQFSNSRSEMNVSTLELGDSALYLCASSLPGTHGDEQFFGPGTRLTVL.

The rearrangement links TRBV5-4 to TRBJ2-5, with 10 bases aligning to TRBD1. Trimming cost V 4 bases and J 5 bases; bases outside gene matches: 8. The CDR3 length is 15 residues. The V gene's germline CDR1 is SGHNT and CDR2 YYREEE (reference sequence). This CDR3 reads CASSRGTGEWETQYF. As DNA, the CDR3 is TGTGCCAGCAGCCGCGGGACAGGGGAGTGGGAGACCCAGTACTTC.

The J gene is TRBJ2-7, the V gene TRBV15, with a tentative D call TRBD1 (5 bases). The germline V and J ends were trimmed by 1 base and 5 bases, with 12 bases remaining between them. The CDR3 extends over 14 amino acids. Germline V gene lookup returns CDR1 LNHNV and CDR2 YYDKDF (reference sequence). The CDR3 DNA is TGTGCCACCAGCAGAGTCAGGACAAGGAACGAGCAGTACTTC. Its translation: CATSRVRTRNEQYF.

V usage is TRBV6-5 and J usage is TRBJ2-1; 13 nucleotides match TRBD2. Per the germline V gene, CDR1 is MNHEY and CDR2 is SVGAGI. The CDR3 runs to 16 residues. Losses at the gene ends were 0 bases for V and 8 bases for J; bases not matched to a gene: 4. As DNA, the CDR3 is TGTGCCAGCAGTTACTCAGGGACTAGCGGGATCTATGAGCAGTTCTTC. This gives the protein CASSYSGTSGIYEQFF.

The chain has TRBV11-2 and TRBJ1-6; a possible D gene is TRBD1 (6 bases). This CDR3 has 18 amino acids. Germline V gene lookup returns CDR1 SGHAT and CDR2 FQNNGV. With 1 base removed from V and 0 bases from J, the gap between germline ends came to 13 bases. CDR3 nucleotide sequence: TGTGCCAGCAGCTTAGGTACCGGGACAACCTCCTATAATTCACCCCTCCACTTT. It translates to CASSLGTGTTSYNSPLHF.

The table lists this clone with a few counts. The rearrangement links TRBV21-1 to TRBJ1-1. TRBV21-1 has pseudogene status. The CDR3 extends over 17 amino acids. The CDR3 nucleotides are TGTGCCAGCAGCAAAGTCGGGGGGGCAGAGAAGAACACTGAAGCTTTCTTT. Translation gives CASSKVGGAEKNTEAFF.

A single count supports this clone. J is TRBJ2-1 and V is TRBV27; 11 nucleotides line up with TRBD2. In germline, CDR1 is MNHEY, CDR2 SMNVEV (reference sequence). The CDR3 has 16 amino acids. The V segment lost 5 bases and the J segment 9 bases; nucleotides outside the gene matches: 12. This chain's CDR3 is CASSELAGGVGGEQFF. The CDR3 DNA reads TGTGCCAGCAGTGAGCTAGCGGGAGGAGTAGGTGGTGAGCAGTTCTTC.

This sequence joins TRBV21-1 and TRBJ2-5; the table's TRBD2 call for D was not verified on the DNA. TRBV21-1 is termed a pseudogene. The CDR3 is 14 residues long. As DNA, the CDR3 is TGTGCCAGTTCGATGCACTGGCGGGAGGAGACCCAGTACTTC. Its translation: CASSMHWREETQYF.

The chain recombines TRBV30 with TRBJ1-2; maybe TRBD1 (6 bases). The germline V gene has CDR1 GTSNPN and CDR2 SVGIG (reference sequence). V lost 2 bases to trimming and J lost 8 bases, with 12 bases between them. This CDR3 is built from 12 residues. CDR3 protein: CAWSPGGGGYTF. The CDR3 DNA is TGTGCCTGGAGTCCGGGAGGGGGAGGCTACACCTTC.

This clone was observed a single time. The rearrangement joins TRBV21-1 to TRBJ2-5; TRBD2, the D gene given by the table, was not confirmed from the DNA. TRBV21-1 is assigned pseudogene status. The CDR3 has 15 amino acids. CDR3 coding DNA: TGTGCCAGCAGCCCCCGACGGGGGAGGAGAGAGACCCAGTACTTC. Residues: CASSPRRGRRETQYF.

The chain links TRBV6-1 to TRBJ2-3, with 8 nucleotides matching TRBD1. Germline loops: CDR1 MNHNS, CDR2 SASEGT. CDR3 length: 14 amino acids. Unmatched junction bases numbered 5, after V lost 2 bases and J lost 7 bases. CDR3 bases: TGTGCCAGCAGTGAAAGACAGGGGTGGAATACGCAGTATTTT. Translating gives CASSERQGWNTQYF.

The chain couples TRBV30 to TRBJ2-2, with a possible D match to TRBD2 (5 bases). Germline V gives CDR1 GTSNPN, CDR2 SVGIG (reference sequence). V was shortened by 4 bases and J by 7 bases, with 16 bases between the two germline ends. This CDR3 comprises 14 residues. The CDR3 bases are TGTGCCTGGAACCACGTGCGGGCGGGCGGGGAGCTGTTTTTT. Amino acid sequence: CAWNHVRAGGELFF.

This rearrangement joins TRBV7-3 to TRBJ1-1; D might be TRBD1 (6 bases). Germline CDR1 and CDR2: SGHTA and FQGTGA. V was cut by 5 bases and J by 8 bases, with 18 bases left in between. The CDR3 consists of 14 residues. The CDR3 DNA follows: TGTGCCAGCAGCCTAGGACAGAACACAAAAGAAGCTTTCTTT. Its protein is CASSLGQNTKEAFF.

The DNA for the CDR3 is TGTGCCAGCAGGAAAGACAGGGGGCCGTCGTATGGCTACACCTTC. It specifies CASRKDRGPSYGYTF. This chain connects TRBV27 to TRBJ1-2, with 10 bases that match TRBD1. The CDR3 contains 15 residues. With V trimmed by 6 bases and J by 5 bases, 9 bases remained unmatched. The germline CDR1 and CDR2 sequences are MNHEY and SMNVEV (reference sequence).

The chain uses TRBV12-3 or TRBV12-4 and TRBJ1-2; D remains unclear. CDR3 length: 13 residues. The ends were cut back, 5 bases at V and 5 bases at J, with 12 bases in the middle. The DNA of the CDR3 is TGTGCCAGCAGTCCATACAGCGGATATGGCTACACCTTC. Translating it yields CASSPYSGYGYTF.

The chain links TRBV5-1 to TRBJ2-7, with TRBD2 matching over 12 bases. The CDR3 contains 15 residues. Germline V gene data show CDR1 as SGHRS and CDR2 as YFSETQ. Trimming cost V 4 bases and J 7 bases; bases outside gene matches: 9. The CDR3 nucleotides are TGCGCCAGCAGCCTGACTAGCGGGGGAGGTAGGGAGCAGTACTTC. Amino acid sequence: CASSLTSGGGREQYF. The whole variable domain, remainder taken from reference TRBV5-1 and TRBJ2-7, is KAGVTQTPRYLIKTRGQQVTLSCSPISGHRSVSWYQQTPGQGLQFLFEYFSETQRNKGNFPGRFSGRQFSNSRSEMNVSTLELGDSALYLCASSLTSGGGREQYFGPGTRLTVT.